This T cell receptor (beta chain) was retrieved from a study of T-cell reconstitution after alpha-beta-depleted transplantation in children. General study findings and limits: Among T cells one year after transplant, newly produced cells accounted for most counts and diversity. After transplant, high TCRbeta diversity at day 60 in some patients arose from surviving recipient T cells and thymic progenitors. Reports say that about two months after transplant, the alpha-beta T cells came out of several hundred graft clones that had expanded.

CDR1 and CDR2 (germline): ENHRY, SYGVKD. V lost 0 bases, J lost 7 bases, and 16 bases lay in between. The CDR3 has 15 residues. The TCRbeta library was prepared with unique molecular identifiers. TCRdb reanalysed the PCR reads using MiXCR and keeps one entry per CDR3 protein. Of around 800,000 distinct CDR3 sequences detected, about 16% appear once; the ten largest clones hold approximately 5%. On this clonotype itself: Its antigen remains unidentified.

Sequencing was performed on PBMCs, mostly from graft donor cells, taken 360 days after TCRalphabeta/CD19-depleted stem cell transplant. The sequence was collected from a male patient between 10 and 17 years old who had a stem cell transplant for acute lymphoblastic leukemia, so the T cells may come from the graft donor. The chain joins TRBV10-3 to TRBJ2-7, with D perhaps TRBD2 (5 bases). The CDR3: CAISESWSGLEEQYF. In DNA, the CDR3 is TGTGCCATCAGTGAGTCGTGGTCAGGACTTGAGGAGCAGTACTTC.